This T cell receptor beta chain was documented in a study of T cell changes during pregnancy in multiple sclerosis. The ends lost 5 bases at V and 4 bases at J; junction bases unmatched: 4. This CDR3 comprises 13 residues. Germline CDR1 is GTSNPN and CDR2 is SVGIG (reference sequence). The assay was immunoSEQ multiplex PCR, and TCRdb's table has in-frame clones only and misses some. The sample lists around 69,000 clones; 92% were seen once. This chain joins TRBV30 and TRBJ1-3; 8 nucleotides line up with TRBD1. The source of this sequence is a female donor in good health, enrolled as a control in a pregnancy study. The starting material was peripheral blood, obtained in the third trimester of pregnancy. As DNA, the CDR3 is TGTGCCTGGCCAGGGGGCGCGGGAAACACCATATATTTT. Its protein product is CAWPGGAGNTIYF.